The 19 T cell receptor beta chains in this list originate from one sample, sequenced in a study of blood T cell repertoires in COVID-19. Some clones are missing from TCRdb's copy, which holds only in-frame ones; the method was immunoSEQ multiplex PCR. The table has about 190,000 clones, more than 70% seen once. Source material: peripheral blood. These receptors all come from a human donor in a cohort sampled during active COVID-19.

This chain connects TRBV7-9 to TRBJ2-5, with D tentatively TRBD1 (6 bases). CDR3 size: 15 residues. V shed 1 base and J shed 4 bases, with 13 bases lying between them. Germline V lookup: CDR1 SEHNR, CDR2 FQNEAQ (reference sequence). The chain's CDR3 is CASSLVSGVGETQYF. The CDR3 coding sequence is TGTGCCAGCAGCTTAGTCTCAGGGGTTGGAGAGACCCAGTACTTC.

The chain employs TRBV11-2 and TRBJ2-3, with 8 bases lining up with TRBD1. The germline V gene encodes CDR1 SGHAT and CDR2 FQNNGV. V lost 5 bases, J lost 2 bases, and 6 bases stayed unmatched. The CDR3 runs to 15 residues. CDR3 sequence reads: CASSPQGAFTDTQYF. CDR3 nucleotide sequence: TGTGCCAGCAGCCCCCAGGGGGCTTTCACAGATACGCAGTATTTT.

V and J are TRBV6-5 and TRBJ2-7; 12 bases map to TRBD2. V was clipped by 6 bases and J by 3 bases; unmatched bases: 6. Germline V gives CDR1 MNHEY, CDR2 SVGAGI. The CDR3 covers 15 residues. The CDR3 coding sequence is TGTGCCAGCAGCCCGGGGACTAGCGGGTTCTACGAGCAGTACTTC. Translated: CASSPGTSGFYEQYF.

The rearrangement joins TRBV6-6 to TRBJ2-6, with 7 bases lining up with TRBD1. Unmatched junction bases numbered 3, after V lost 5 bases and J lost 2 bases. Germline V gene data show CDR1 as MNHNY and CDR2 as SVGAGI (reference sequence). This CDR3 is 15 amino acids long. CDR3 amino acids: CASSRQGPGANVLTF. The CDR3 bases are TGTGCCAGCAGTCGACAGGGCCCTGGGGCCAACGTCCTGACTTTC.

The chain has TRBV7-9 and TRBJ2-7; 10 nucleotides line up with TRBD2. Per germline, CDR1 SEHNR and CDR2 FQNEAQ (reference sequence). The CDR3 length is 16 residues. V trimming: 6 bases; J trimming: 3 bases; junction bases outside the gene matches: 11. Here the CDR3 DNA reads TGTGCCAGCAGTCCAAGTACTAGCGGGAATATCTACGAGCAGTACTTC. Its translation: CASSPSTSGNIYEQYF.

This chain connects TRBV7-9 to TRBJ1-2; 9 bases align to TRBD1. The CDR3 totals 14 residues. CDR1 and CDR2 (germline): SEHNR, FQNEAQ (reference sequence). V lost 5 bases, J lost 2 bases, and 3 bases stayed unmatched. CDR3 amino acids: CASSGTGSNYGYTF. DNA for the CDR3: TGTGCCAGCAGCGGGACAGGGTCAAACTATGGCTACACCTTC.

This clone was recorded only once. The chain joins TRBV2 to TRBJ2-6; 11 nucleotides line up with TRBD1. Unmatched junction bases numbered 4, after V lost 6 bases and J lost 0 bases. This CDR3 spans 17 amino acids. Germline V lookup: CDR1 SNHLY, CDR2 FYNNEI. CDR3 protein: CASRGGTGGSGANVLTF. The CDR3 nucleotides are TGTGCCAGCAGAGGGGGGACAGGGGGCTCTGGGGCCAACGTCCTGACTTTC. Together with reference TRBV2 and TRBJ2-6, the CDR3 gives the full variable domain: EPEVTQTPSHQVTQMGQEVILRCVPISNHLYFYWYRQILGQKVEFLVSFYNNEISEKSEIFDDQFSVERPDGSNFTLKIRSTKLEDSAMYFCASRGGTGGSGANVLTFGAGSRLTVL.

The J gene is TRBJ2-1, the V gene TRBV19; 7 nucleotides match TRBD2. The junction had 6 bases not matched to a gene; V was cut back by 6 bases and J by 4 bases. This CDR3 comprises 14 residues. The germline CDR1 and CDR2 sequences are LNHDA and SQIVND (reference sequence). CDR3 in amino acids: CASREAGLYNEQFF. DNA for the CDR3: TGTGCCAGTAGGGAGGCGGGACTATACAATGAGCAGTTCTTC.

Regarding this clone: Other DNA sequences in this specimen translate into the identical CDR3. The J gene is TRBJ2-1, the V gene TRBV7-2, with 12 nucleotides matching TRBD2. In germline, CDR1 is SGHTA, CDR2 FQGNSA. Trimming took 1 base from V and 2 from J; bases not matched to a gene: 0. This CDR3 spans 16 amino acids. The chain's CDR3 is CASSLGTSGTYNEQFF. The DNA of the CDR3 is TGTGCCAGCAGCTTAGGGACTAGCGGGACCTACAATGAGCAGTTCTTC. Supplemented by reference TRBV7-2 and TRBJ2-1, the full variable domain reads GAGVSQSPSNKVTEKGKDVELRCDPISGHTALYWYRQSLGQGLEFLIYFQGNSAPDKSGLPSDRFSAERTGGSVSTLTIQRTQQEDSAVYLCASSLGTSGTYNEQFFGPGTRLTVL.

The chain couples TRBV19 to TRBJ1-2; 7 bases line up with TRBD1. Losses at the gene ends were 5 bases for V and 8 bases for J; bases not matched to a gene: 11. The length of the CDR3 is 14 residues. Germline values: CDR1 LNHDA, CDR2 SQIVND (reference sequence). CDR3 protein: CASSSSPRTGGYTF. CDR3 bases: TGTGCCAGTAGTTCCTCCCCCCGGACAGGCGGCTACACCTTC.

In DNA, the CDR3 is TGCGCCAGCAGCTTGGTCTGGGCCGCAAACACTGAAGCTTTCTTT. It is translated as CASSLVWAANTEAFF. The chain is built from TRBV5-1 and TRBJ1-1; D uncertain. CDR3 length: 15 amino acids. V was cut by 0 bases and J by 2 bases, with 11 bases left in between. Germline values: CDR1 SGHRS, CDR2 YFSETQ.

The chain joins TRBV5-1 to TRBJ2-2; TRBD2 agrees at 15 bases. Germline V gene data show CDR1 as SGHRS and CDR2 as YFSETQ. Trimming at V came to 4 bases and at J to 5 bases, leaving 3 bases not matched to a gene. This CDR3 has 16 amino acids. As DNA, the CDR3 is TGCGCCAGCAGCGAGGGACTAGCGGGGGGTACCGGGGAGCTGTTTTTT. Translation: CASSEGLAGGTGELFF.

V is TRBV18 and J is TRBJ2-7; unclear D gene. The CDR3 sequence is 16 residues long. The V and J ends lost 2 bases and 3 bases respectively, with 17 bases between them. CDR1 is KGHSH, CDR2 LQKENI, per germline. Here the CDR3 reads CASSPSVTALGYEQYF. As DNA, the CDR3 is TGTGCCAGCTCACCAAGTGTTACTGCCCTTGGCTACGAGCAGTACTTC.

V is TRBV6-4 and J is TRBJ2-3; TRBD2 aligns across 7 bases. CDR1 MRHNA and CDR2 SNTAGT come from the germline V gene. This CDR3 comprises 16 residues. Losses at the gene ends were 4 bases for V and 2 bases for J; bases not matched to a gene: 9. DNA for the CDR3: TGTGCCAGCAGTGCTACCAGCGGGGAGTCCACAGATACGCAGTATTTT. It specifies CASSATSGESTDTQYF.

The J gene is TRBJ1-2, the V gene TRBV4-1; 9 nucleotides match TRBD1. This CDR3 comprises 16 residues. V was clipped by 3 bases and J by 3 bases; unmatched bases: 8. Germline CDR1 and CDR2: MGHRA and YSYEKL. In nucleotides, the CDR3 is TGCGCCAGCAGCCAGCCACCGGGACAGGGCCACTATGGCTACACCTTC. Amino acids: CASSQPPGQGHYGYTF.

Concerning this clone itself: Other DNA sequences in this specimen translate into the identical CDR3. For the CDR3, the DNA is TGTGCCAGCAGCTCCTCGGGAGGGCACAATGAGCAGTTCTTC. Translated, it gives CASSSSGGHNEQFF. The V call is TRBV7-2, the J call TRBJ2-1; 8 nucleotides agree with TRBD2. This CDR3 has 14 amino acids. Germline CDR1 and CDR2: SGHTA and FQGNSA. With 4 bases clipped from V and 5 bases from J, the junction kept 4 bases outside the gene matches.

This chain links TRBV6-2 or TRBV6-3 with TRBJ1-6; 9 bases line up with TRBD1. The germline gives CDR1 MNHEY, CDR2 SVGEGT. With 4 bases clipped from V and 7 bases from J, the junction kept 2 bases outside the gene matches. There are 14 residues in the CDR3. This CDR3 is CASSFGTGNSPLHF. CDR3 sequence (DNA): TGTGCCAGCAGTTTCGGGACAGGGAATTCACCCCTCCACTTT.

This chain uses TRBV9 with TRBJ1-3; the D is unclear. Germline CDR1 reads SGDLS; CDR2 reads YYNGEE. The CDR3 sequence is 15 residues long. Trimming removed 2 bases from V and 0 bases from J, with 9 bases in between. Here the CDR3 reads CASSVRPGSGNTIYF. DNA for the CDR3: TGTGCCAGCAGCGTCCGGCCGGGCTCTGGAAACACCATATATTTT. The complete variable domain, with remaining parts taken from reference TRBV9 and TRBJ1-3, reads DSGVTQTPKHLITATGQRVTLRCSPRSGDLSVYWYQQSLDQGLQFLIQYYNGEERAKGNILERFSAQQFPDLHSELNLSSLELGDSALYFCASSVRPGSGNTIYFGEGSWLTVV.

V and J are TRBV7-9 and TRBJ2-5; 8 positions agree with TRBD1. CDR3 length equals 16 residues. CDR1 SEHNR and CDR2 FQNEAQ come from the germline V gene (reference sequence). Losses at the gene ends were 4 bases for V and 3 bases for J; bases not matched to a gene: 10. The chain's CDR3 is CASSSPRAGGEETQYF. CDR3 nucleotide sequence: TGTGCCAGCAGCTCCCCCCGGGCAGGGGGCGAAGAGACCCAGTACTTC.